Each of the 17 T cell receptor beta chains below was sequenced from the same sample in a study of OX40 agonist ivuxolimab in advanced cancers. The method was the immunoSEQ multiplex PCR assay. The source is immuneACCESS, and TCRdb retained only in-frame sequences with V and J called. Part of the clones is not carried over; for the studies checked, unresolved V genes explain less than half of this, and the remainder is unexplained. Present in this sample are approximately 70,000 clones, roughly 90% of which were seen just once. In total, the top ten clones hold 1% to 1.2% of the sample. The material was CD4+ or CD8+ T cells sorted from blood, obtained in a trial of the OX40 agonist ivuxolimab. The receptor source for this set is an adult with an advanced solid tumor such as melanoma, head and neck, liver or kidney cancer.

The V gene is TRBV2, the J gene TRBJ1-5; D is undetermined. Looked up from germline, CDR1 is SNHLY and CDR2 is FYNNEI. V was shortened by 3 bases and J by 7 bases, with 13 bases between the two germline ends. CDR3 length: 14 residues. CDR3: CASSDLPSDQPQHF. The CDR3 DNA reads as TGTGCCAGCAGTGATCTGCCCTCGGACCAGCCCCAGCATTTT.

The chain joins TRBV13 to TRBJ2-5, with 9 nucleotides matching TRBD2. Losses at the gene ends were 1 base for V and 4 bases for J; bases not matched to a gene: 4. Looked up from germline, CDR1 is PRHDT and CDR2 is FYEKMQ (reference sequence). This CDR3 comprises 15 residues. The DNA of the CDR3 is TGTGCCAGCAGCTTAGTTGGCGGGAGGGGAGAGACCCAGTACTTC. Residues: CASSLVGGRGETQYF.

The chain uses TRBV4-1 and TRBJ2-1; possible D gene TRBD2, 6 bases. Trimming pared 0 bases from V and 0 bases from J, leaving 12 bases between. CDR3 size: 17 residues. Germline CDR1 MGHRA, CDR2 YSYEKL. The CDR3 loop is CASSQEGAGNSYNEQFF. The CDR3, as DNA: TGCGCCAGCAGCCAAGAAGGCGCGGGAAACTCCTACAATGAGCAGTTCTTC.

The chain is built from TRBV30 and TRBJ2-1, with 10 bases that match TRBD2. Germline V gene data show CDR1 as GTSNPN and CDR2 as SVGIG (reference sequence). The CDR3 is 16 residues long. V was clipped by 2 bases and J by 4 bases; unmatched bases: 8. This CDR3 reads CAWSRQLAGSYNEQFF. The DNA for the CDR3 is TGTGCCTGGAGTAGACAACTAGCGGGAAGTTACAATGAGCAGTTCTTC.

The rearrangement uses TRBV27 and TRBJ2-3; D gene ambiguous. V was cut by 5 bases and J by 3 bases, with 6 bases left in between. The CDR3 runs 12 residues. Germline V CDR1 and CDR2: MNHEY, SMNVEV (reference sequence). The CDR3 region has the DNA TGTGCCAGCAGTCCCGGGACAGATACGCAGTATTTT. It encodes CASSPGTDTQYF.

The chain employs TRBV9 and TRBJ2-7; maybe TRBD2 (6 bases). The CDR3 is 13 residues long. The germline CDR1 and CDR2 sequences are SGDLS and YYNGEE. V lost 4 bases to trimming and J lost 7 bases, with 15 bases between them. Here the CDR3 DNA reads TGTGCCAGCAGCTCGACTCTAGCGAGTGAGCAGTACTTC. It codes for CASSSTLASEQYF.

V and J are TRBV6-8 and TRBJ2-5, with a tentative D call TRBD2 (6 bases). The CDR3 runs 17 residues. CDR1 is MNHGY, CDR2 SAAAGT, per germline. The V and J ends lost 5 bases and 1 base respectively, with 20 bases between them. CDR3 nucleotide sequence: TGTGCCAGCAGTCCACCTTGTCGAGCGGGCATCCAAGAGACCCAGTACTTC. Protein: CASSPPCRAGIQETQYF.

The chain recombines TRBV10-3 with TRBJ1-5; D perhaps matches TRBD1 (5 bases). Germline V gene lookup returns CDR1 ENHRY and CDR2 SYGVKD. V lost 5 bases, J lost 1 base, and 18 bases lay in between. This CDR3 comprises 17 residues. In DNA form, the CDR3 reads TGTGCCATCAGTTTCCAGGCGGCGCAGGGAAGCAATCAGCCCCAGCATTTT. It specifies CAISFQAAQGSNQPQHF.

The V and J genes are TRBV19 and TRBJ2-3, with 10 bases matching TRBD2. CDR1 LNHDA and CDR2 SQIVND come from the germline V gene (reference sequence). This CDR3 has 18 residues. After removal of 2 bases from V and 0 bases from J, the junction contained 8 bases not matched to a gene. CDR3 DNA sequence: TGTGCCAGTAGTATAACAGCGGGAGGGACCGCTAGCACAGATACGCAGTATTTT. This encodes CASSITAGGTASTDTQYF.

The chain links TRBV13 to TRBJ2-3; D unclear. With 2 bases removed from V and 1 base from J, the gap between germline ends came to 10 bases. The CDR3 runs 15 residues. Germline V CDR1 and CDR2: PRHDT, FYEKMQ (reference sequence). This CDR3 is CASSLRGVGTDTQYF. In nucleotides, the CDR3 is TGTGCCAGCAGCTTAAGAGGAGTAGGCACAGATACGCAGTATTTT.

The V gene is TRBV10-3, the J gene TRBJ1-1; a possible D gene is TRBD1 (6 bases). The CDR3 totals 13 residues. The V end was cut by 8 bases, the J end by 0 bases, with 10 bases between. Germline values: CDR1 ENHRY, CDR2 SYGVKD. Here the CDR3 reads CAIGRGLNTEAFF. CDR3 DNA: TGTGCCATCGGCAGGGGCCTGAACACTGAAGCTTTCTTT.

The sample holds one count of this clone. This rearrangement joins TRBV6-6 to TRBJ2-1, with TRBD2 matching over 13 bases. This CDR3 is 15 amino acids long. Germline V gene data show CDR1 as MNHNY and CDR2 as SVGAGI (reference sequence). After removal of 6 bases from V and 7 bases from J, the junction contained 6 bases not matched to a gene. CDR3 sequence: CASRTEGLAGNEQFF. The DNA of the CDR3 is TGTGCCAGCAGGACAGAGGGACTAGCGGGAAATGAGCAGTTCTTC.

This clone has just a few counts. The chain employs TRBV27 and TRBJ2-3, with a tentative D call TRBD2 (6 bases). Germline V CDR1 and CDR2: MNHEY, SMNVEV (reference sequence). The V gene lost 2 bases and the J gene lost 1 base, with 13 bases spanning the gap. CDR3 length equals 16 residues. DNA of the CDR3: TGTGCCAGCAGTTTAAGAGGGAAGCGGGGCACAGATACGCAGTATTTT. Protein: CASSLRGKRGTDTQYF.

There are a few counts of this clone. The chain couples TRBV5-1 to TRBJ1-4, with unresolved D. The CDR3 spans 17 residues. Between the trimmed V and J ends, which lost 3 bases and 0 bases, there was a span of 15 bases. Per the germline V gene, CDR1 is SGHRS and CDR2 is YFSETQ. The CDR3 nucleotides read TGCGCCAGCAGCTCGACCTTCGAACATGCAACTAATGAAAAACTGTTTTTT. This gives the protein CASSSTFEHATNEKLFF.

The V call is TRBV6-5, the J call TRBJ2-1; D is unclear. The V gene's germline CDR1 is MNHEY and CDR2 SVGAGI. CDR3 length equals 15 residues. Trimming stripped 5 bases from V and 5 bases from J, with 16 bases between. The CDR3 nucleotides are TGTGCCAGCAGTCCTCATAACCGTCTGGACAATGAGCAGTTCTTC. Protein sequence: CASSPHNRLDNEQFF.

The genes are TRBV7-3 and TRBJ2-3, with TRBD1 matching over 8 bases. In germline, CDR1 is SGHTA, CDR2 FQGTGA. The CDR3 is 15 amino acids. V dropped 1 base and J dropped 6; count of bases not matched to a gene: 6. The CDR3 here is CASSLMSGGVDTQYF. DNA of the CDR3: TGTGCCAGCAGCTTAATGTCAGGGGGCGTCGATACGCAGTATTTT.

The chain combines TRBV19 with TRBJ2-7, with a possible D match to TRBD2 (6 bases). V lost 3 bases, J lost 2 bases, and 14 bases lay in between. The CDR3 loop spans 15 amino acids. From germline, CDR1 is LNHDA and CDR2 SQIVND (reference sequence). Here the CDR3 reads CASSMQGGIPYEQYF. CDR3 DNA: TGTGCCAGTAGTATGCAGGGAGGTATACCCTACGAGCAGTACTTC.